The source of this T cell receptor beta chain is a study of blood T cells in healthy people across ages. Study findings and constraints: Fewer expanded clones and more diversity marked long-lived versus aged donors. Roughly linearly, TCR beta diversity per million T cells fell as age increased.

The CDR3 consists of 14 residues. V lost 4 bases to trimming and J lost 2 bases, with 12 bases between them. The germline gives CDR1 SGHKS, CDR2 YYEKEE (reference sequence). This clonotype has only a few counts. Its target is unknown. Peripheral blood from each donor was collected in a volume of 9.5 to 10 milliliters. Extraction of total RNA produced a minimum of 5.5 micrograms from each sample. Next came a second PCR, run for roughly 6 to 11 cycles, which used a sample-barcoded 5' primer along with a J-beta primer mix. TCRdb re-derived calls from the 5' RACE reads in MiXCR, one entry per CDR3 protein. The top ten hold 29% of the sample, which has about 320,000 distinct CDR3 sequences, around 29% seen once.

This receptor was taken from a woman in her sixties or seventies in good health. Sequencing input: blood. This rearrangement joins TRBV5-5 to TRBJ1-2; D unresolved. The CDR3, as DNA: TGTGCCAGCAGCCCAGACCCGAGAAACTATGGCTACACCTTC. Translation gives CASSPDPRNYGYTF.